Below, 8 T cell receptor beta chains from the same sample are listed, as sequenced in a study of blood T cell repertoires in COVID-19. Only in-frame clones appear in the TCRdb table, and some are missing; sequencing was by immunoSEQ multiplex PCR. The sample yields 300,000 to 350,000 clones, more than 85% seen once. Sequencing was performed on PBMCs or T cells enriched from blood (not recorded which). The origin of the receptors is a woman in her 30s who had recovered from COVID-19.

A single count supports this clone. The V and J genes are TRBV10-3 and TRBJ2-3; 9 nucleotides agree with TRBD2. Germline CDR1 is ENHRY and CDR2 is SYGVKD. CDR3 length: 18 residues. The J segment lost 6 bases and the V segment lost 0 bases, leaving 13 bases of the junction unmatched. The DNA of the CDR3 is TGTGCCATCAGTGAGTCGAGTAAACCTGCGGGGGGGCCGGATACGCAGTATTTT. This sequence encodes CAISESSKPAGGPDTQYF.

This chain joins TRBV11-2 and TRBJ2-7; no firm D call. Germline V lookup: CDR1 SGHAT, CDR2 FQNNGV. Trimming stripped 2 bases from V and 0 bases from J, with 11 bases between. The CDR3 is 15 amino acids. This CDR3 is CASSLPGLSSYEQYF. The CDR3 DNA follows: TGTGCCAGCAGCTTACCCGGGTTAAGCTCCTACGAGCAGTACTTC.

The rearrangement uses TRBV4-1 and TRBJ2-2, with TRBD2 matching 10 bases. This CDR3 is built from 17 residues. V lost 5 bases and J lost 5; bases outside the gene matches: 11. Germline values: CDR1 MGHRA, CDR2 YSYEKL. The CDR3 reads CASSWRAGGLGTGELFF. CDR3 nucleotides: TGCGCCAGCAGCTGGCGAGCGGGGGGGCTGGGGACCGGGGAGCTGTTTTTT.

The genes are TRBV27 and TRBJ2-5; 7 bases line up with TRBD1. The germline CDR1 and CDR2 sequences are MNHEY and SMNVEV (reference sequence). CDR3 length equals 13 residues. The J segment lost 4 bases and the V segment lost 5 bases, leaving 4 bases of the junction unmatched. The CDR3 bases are TGTGCCAGCAGTCCCCGACAGGGAGAGACCCAGTACTTC. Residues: CASSPRQGETQYF.

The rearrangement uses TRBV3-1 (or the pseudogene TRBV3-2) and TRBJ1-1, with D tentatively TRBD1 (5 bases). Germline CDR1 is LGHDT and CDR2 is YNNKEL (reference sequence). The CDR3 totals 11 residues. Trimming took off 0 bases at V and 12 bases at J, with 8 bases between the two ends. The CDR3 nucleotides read TGTGCCAGCAGCCAAGACAGGGCCCCTTTCTTT. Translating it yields CASSQDRAPFF.

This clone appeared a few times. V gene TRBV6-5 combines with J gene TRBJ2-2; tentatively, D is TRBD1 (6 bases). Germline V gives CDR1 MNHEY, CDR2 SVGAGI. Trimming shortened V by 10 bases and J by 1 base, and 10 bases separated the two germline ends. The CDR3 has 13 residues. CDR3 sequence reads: CAIVDRNTGELFF. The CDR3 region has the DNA TGTGCCATTGTGGACAGGAACACCGGGGAGCTGTTTTTT.

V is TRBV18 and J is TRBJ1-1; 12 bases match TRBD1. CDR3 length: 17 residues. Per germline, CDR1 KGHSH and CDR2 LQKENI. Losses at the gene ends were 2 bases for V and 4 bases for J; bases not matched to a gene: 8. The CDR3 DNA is TGTGCCAGCTCACCAACCGGGACAGGGGGCCGTAGCACTGAAGCTTTCTTT. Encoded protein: CASSPTGTGGRSTEAFF.

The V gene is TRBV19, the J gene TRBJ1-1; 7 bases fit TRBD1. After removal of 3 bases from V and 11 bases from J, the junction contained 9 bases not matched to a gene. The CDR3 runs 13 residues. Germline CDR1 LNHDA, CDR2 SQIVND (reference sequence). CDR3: CASSIPAGGLAFF. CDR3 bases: TGTGCCAGTAGTATTCCTGCAGGGGGTCTGGCTTTCTTT.